Described below is a single T cell receptor beta chain sequence and its context. Its specificity is unknown. At the DNA level, this CDR3 is encoded by other sequences in the same sample as well. This specimen comes from a study of T cell responses to AZD1222 COVID-19 vaccine. Study-wide points: Reportedly, nearly half of unique spike TCRs recognized epitopes outside B.1.351/B.1.1.7 mutations.

This CDR3 region has 14 residues. Trimming stripped 3 bases from V and 0 bases from J, with 8 bases between. Looked up from germline, CDR1 is SGHTA and CDR2 is FQGTGA. TCRdb keeps only in-frame clones here, not all; method: immunoSEQ multiplex PCR. The table lists about 190,000 clones, 94% of them singletons. Sequenced material: peripheral blood, taken on day 0 of AZD1222 vaccination. This rearrangement joins TRBV7-3 to TRBJ1-1, with D possibly being TRBD1 (6 bases). This receptor was identified in an adult in good health. The CDR3, as DNA: TGTGCCAGCAGCTTGACAGGAATGAACACTGAAGCTTTCTTT. Translation: CASSLTGMNTEAFF.